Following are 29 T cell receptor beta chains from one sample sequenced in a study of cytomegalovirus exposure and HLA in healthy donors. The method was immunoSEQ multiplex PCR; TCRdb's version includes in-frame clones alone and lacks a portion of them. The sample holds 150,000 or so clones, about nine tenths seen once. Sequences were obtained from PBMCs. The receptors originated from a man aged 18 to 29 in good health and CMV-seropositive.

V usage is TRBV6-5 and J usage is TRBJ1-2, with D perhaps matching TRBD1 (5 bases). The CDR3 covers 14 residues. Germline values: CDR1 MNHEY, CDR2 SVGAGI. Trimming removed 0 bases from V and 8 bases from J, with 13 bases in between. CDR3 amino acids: CASSYSQGFRGYTF. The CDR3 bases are TGTGCCAGCAGTTACTCCCAGGGTTTCCGAGGCTACACCTTC.

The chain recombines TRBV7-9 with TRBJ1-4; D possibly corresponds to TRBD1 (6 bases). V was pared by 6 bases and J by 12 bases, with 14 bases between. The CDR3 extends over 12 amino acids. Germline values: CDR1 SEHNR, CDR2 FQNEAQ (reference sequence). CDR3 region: CASSRAGDQLFF. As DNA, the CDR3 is TGTGCCAGCAGTAGGGCAGGGGACCAACTGTTTTTT.

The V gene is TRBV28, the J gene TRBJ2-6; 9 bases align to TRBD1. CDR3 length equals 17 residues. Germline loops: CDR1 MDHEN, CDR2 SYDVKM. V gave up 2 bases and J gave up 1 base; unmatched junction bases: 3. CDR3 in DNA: TGTGCCAGCAGTTTAGGGACAGGGCGGTCTGGGGCCAACGTCCTGACTTTC. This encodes CASSLGTGRSGANVLTF.

Here the CDR3 reads CASSQGQGARGEKLFF. The CDR3, as DNA: TGTGCCAGCAGCCAGGGACAGGGGGCGCGCGGTGAAAAACTGTTTTTT. The chain links TRBV5-6 to TRBJ1-4; TRBD1 aligns across 12 bases. The junction had 8 bases not matched to a gene; V was cut back by 4 bases and J by 7 bases. The germline V gene has CDR1 SGHDT and CDR2 YYEEEE. This CDR3 spans 16 amino acids.

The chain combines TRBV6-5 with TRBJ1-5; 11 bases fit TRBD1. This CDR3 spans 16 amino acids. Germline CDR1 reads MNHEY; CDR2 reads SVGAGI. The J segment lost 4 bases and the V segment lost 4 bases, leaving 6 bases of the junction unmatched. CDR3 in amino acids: CASSSLDRGPNQPQHF. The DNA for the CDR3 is TGTGCCAGCAGTTCTCTGGACAGGGGGCCTAATCAGCCCCAGCATTTT.

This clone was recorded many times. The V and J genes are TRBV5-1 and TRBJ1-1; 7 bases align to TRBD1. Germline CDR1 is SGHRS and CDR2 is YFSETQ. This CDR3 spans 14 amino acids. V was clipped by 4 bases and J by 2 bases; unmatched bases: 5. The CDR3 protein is CASSRQGVNTEAFF. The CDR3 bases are TGCGCCAGCAGCCGACAGGGTGTCAACACTGAAGCTTTCTTT.

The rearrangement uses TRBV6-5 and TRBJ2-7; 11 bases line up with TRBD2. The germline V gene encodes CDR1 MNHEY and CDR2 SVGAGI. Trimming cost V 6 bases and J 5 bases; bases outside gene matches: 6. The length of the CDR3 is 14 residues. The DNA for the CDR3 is TGTGCCAGCAGCATAGCGGGAGGGCCCCACGAGCAGTACTTC. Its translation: CASSIAGGPHEQYF.

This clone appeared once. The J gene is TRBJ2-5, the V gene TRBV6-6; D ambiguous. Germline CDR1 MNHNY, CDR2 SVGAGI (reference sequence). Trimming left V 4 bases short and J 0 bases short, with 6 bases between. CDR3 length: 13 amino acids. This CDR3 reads CASSFRDQETQYF. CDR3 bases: TGTGCCAGCAGTTTCCGGGACCAAGAGACCCAGTACTTC.

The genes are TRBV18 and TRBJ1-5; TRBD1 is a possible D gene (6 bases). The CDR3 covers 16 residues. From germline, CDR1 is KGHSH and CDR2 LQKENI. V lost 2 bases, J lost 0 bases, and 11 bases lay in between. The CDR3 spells CASSPTRGFSNQPQHF. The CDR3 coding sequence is TGTGCCAGCTCACCAACCAGGGGTTTTAGCAATCAGCCCCAGCATTTT.

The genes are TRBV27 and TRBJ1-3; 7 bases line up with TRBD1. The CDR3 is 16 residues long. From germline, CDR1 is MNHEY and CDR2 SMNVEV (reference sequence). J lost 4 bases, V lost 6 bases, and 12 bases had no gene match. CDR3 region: CASRHLTGESGNTIYF. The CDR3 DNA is TGTGCCAGCAGGCACCTCACAGGGGAATCAGGAAACACCATATATTTT.

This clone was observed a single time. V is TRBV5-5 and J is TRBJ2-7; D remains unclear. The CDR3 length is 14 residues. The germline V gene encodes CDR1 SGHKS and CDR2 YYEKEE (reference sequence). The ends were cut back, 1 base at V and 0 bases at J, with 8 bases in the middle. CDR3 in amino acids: CASSLSGYSYEQYF. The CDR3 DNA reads TGTGCCAGCAGCTTGTCGGGTTACTCCTACGAGCAGTACTTC.

The CDR3, as DNA: TGCGCCAGCAGCTGGGGACAAACGGGAAACACCATATATTTT. Translated, it gives CASSWGQTGNTIYF. V gene TRBV5-1 combines with J gene TRBJ1-3; the D gene is possibly TRBD1 (6 bases). The germline CDR1 and CDR2 sequences are SGHRS and YFSETQ. The CDR3 has 14 residues. Trimming left V 3 bases short and J 4 bases short, with 11 bases between.

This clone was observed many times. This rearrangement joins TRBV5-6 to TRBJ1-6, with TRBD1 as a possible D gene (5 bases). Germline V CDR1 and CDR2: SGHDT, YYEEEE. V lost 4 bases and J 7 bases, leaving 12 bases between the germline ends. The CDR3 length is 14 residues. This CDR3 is CASSLQGRNSPLHF. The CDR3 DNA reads TGTGCCAGCAGCCTTCAGGGTAGGAATTCACCCCTCCACTTT.

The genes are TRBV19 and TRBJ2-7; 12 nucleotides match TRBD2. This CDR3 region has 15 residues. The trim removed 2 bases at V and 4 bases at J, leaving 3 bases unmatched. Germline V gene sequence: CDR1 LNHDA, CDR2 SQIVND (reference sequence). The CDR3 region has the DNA TGTGCCAGTAGTATACTAGCGGGAGGGCTTTACGAGCAGTACTTC. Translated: CASSILAGGLYEQYF.

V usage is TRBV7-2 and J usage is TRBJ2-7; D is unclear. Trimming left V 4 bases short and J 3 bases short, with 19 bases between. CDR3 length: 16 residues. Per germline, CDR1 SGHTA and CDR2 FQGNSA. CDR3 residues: CASSSRHSTPDYEQYF. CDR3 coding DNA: TGTGCCAGCAGCTCGAGACACTCAACTCCAGACTACGAGCAGTACTTC. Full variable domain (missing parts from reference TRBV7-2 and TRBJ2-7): GAGVSQSPSNKVTEKGKDVELRCDPISGHTALYWYRQSLGQGLEFLIYFQGNSAPDKSGLPSDRFSAERTGGSVSTLTIQRTQQEDSAVYLCASSSRHSTPDYEQYFGPGTRLTVT.

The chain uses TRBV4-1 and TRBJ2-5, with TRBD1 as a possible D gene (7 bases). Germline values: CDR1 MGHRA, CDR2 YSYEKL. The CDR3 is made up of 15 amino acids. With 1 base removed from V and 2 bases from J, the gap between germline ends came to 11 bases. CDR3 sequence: CASSQVSGGQETQYF. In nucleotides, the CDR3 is TGCGCCAGCAGCCAAGTTTCAGGGGGGCAAGAGACCCAGTACTTC.

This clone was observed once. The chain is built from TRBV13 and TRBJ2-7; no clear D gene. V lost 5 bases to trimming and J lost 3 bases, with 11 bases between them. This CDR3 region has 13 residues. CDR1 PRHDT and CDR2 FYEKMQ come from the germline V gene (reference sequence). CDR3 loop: CASSMSTVYEQYF. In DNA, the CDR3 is TGTGCCAGCAGCATGTCTACAGTCTACGAGCAGTACTTC.

CDR3: CASIYRDRVGEQYF. The CDR3 DNA sequence: TGTGCCAGCATTTACCGGGACAGGGTAGGCGAGCAGTACTTC. This chain uses TRBV28 with TRBJ2-7; 9 bases align to TRBD1. The CDR3 is made up of 14 amino acids. Per the germline V gene, CDR1 is MDHEN and CDR2 is SYDVKM. Trimming removed 7 bases from V and 6 bases from J; junction bases left unmatched: 10. The complete variable domain, with remaining parts taken from reference TRBV28 and TRBJ2-7, reads DVKVTQSSRYLVKRTGEKVFLECVQDMDHENMFWYRQDPGLGLRLIYFSYDVKMKEKGDIPEGYSVSREKKERFSLILESASTNQTSMYLCASIYRDRVGEQYFGPGTRLTVT.

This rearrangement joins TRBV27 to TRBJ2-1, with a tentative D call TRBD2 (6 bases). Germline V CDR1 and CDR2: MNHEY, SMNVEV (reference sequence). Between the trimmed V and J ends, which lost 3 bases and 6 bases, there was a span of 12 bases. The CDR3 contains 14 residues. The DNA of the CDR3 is TGTGCCAGCAGTTTGGGACGGAGGGGCAATGAGCAGTTCTTC. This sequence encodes CASSLGRRGNEQFF.

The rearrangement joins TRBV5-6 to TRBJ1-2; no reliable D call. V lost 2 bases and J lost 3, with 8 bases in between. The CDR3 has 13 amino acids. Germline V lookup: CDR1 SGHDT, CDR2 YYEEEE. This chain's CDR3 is CASSLEAYYGYTF. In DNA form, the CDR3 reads TGTGCCAGCAGCTTAGAAGCCTACTATGGCTACACCTTC.

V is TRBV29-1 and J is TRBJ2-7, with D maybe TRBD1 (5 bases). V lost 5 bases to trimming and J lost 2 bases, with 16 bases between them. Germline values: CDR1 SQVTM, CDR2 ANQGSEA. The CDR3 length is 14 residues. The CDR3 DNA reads TGCAGCGTTCTAGGCAGGGCTAATCCCTACGAGCAGTACTTC. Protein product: CSVLGRANPYEQYF.

The CDR3, as DNA: TGTGCCAGCTCACCTTTCGGCAGGGGCTACGAGCAGTACTTC. This gives the protein CASSPFGRGYEQYF. This chain joins TRBV18 and TRBJ2-7, with D perhaps TRBD1 (6 bases). The CDR3 length is 14 residues. V dropped 3 bases and J dropped 3 bases, with 12 bases sitting between them. Germline V CDR1 and CDR2: KGHSH, LQKENI.

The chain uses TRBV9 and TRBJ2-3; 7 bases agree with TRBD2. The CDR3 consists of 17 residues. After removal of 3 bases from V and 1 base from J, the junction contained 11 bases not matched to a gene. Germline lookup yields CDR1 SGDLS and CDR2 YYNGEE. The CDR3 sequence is CASSAPRETWGTDTQYF. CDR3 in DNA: TGTGCCAGCAGCGCTCCGCGGGAGACCTGGGGCACAGATACGCAGTATTTT. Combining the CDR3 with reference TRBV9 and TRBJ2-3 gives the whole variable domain DSGVTQTPKHLITATGQRVTLRCSPRSGDLSVYWYQQSLDQGLQFLIQYYNGEERAKGNILERFSAQQFPDLHSELNLSSLELGDSALYFCASSAPRETWGTDTQYFGPGTRLTVL.

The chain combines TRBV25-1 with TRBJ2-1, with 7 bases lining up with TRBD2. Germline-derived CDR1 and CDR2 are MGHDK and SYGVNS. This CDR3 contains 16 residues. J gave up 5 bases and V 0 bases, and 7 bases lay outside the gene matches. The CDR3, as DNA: TGTGCCAGCAGTGAATATTCGTGGGAGGGAAACAATGAGCAGTTCTTC. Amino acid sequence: CASSEYSWEGNNEQFF.

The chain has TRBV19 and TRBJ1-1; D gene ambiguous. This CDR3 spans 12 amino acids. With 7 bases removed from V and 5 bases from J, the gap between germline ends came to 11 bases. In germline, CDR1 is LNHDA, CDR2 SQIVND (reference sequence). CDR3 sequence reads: CASMAWETEAFF. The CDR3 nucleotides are TGTGCCAGTATGGCCTGGGAGACTGAAGCTTTCTTT.

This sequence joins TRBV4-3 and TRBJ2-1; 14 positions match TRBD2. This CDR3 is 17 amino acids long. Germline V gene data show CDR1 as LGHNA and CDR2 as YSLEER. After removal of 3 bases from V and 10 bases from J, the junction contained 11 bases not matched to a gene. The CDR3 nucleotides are TGCGCCAGCAGCCAGTTCTTTGGGACTAGCGGGAGAATAGAGCAGTTCTTC. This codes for CASSQFFGTSGRIEQFF.

The CDR3 here is CASSLRGGRETQYF. In DNA form, the CDR3 reads TGTGCCAGCAGCTTAAGGGGGGGCAGGGAGACCCAGTACTTC. This sequence joins TRBV7-3 and TRBJ2-5, with D possibly matching TRBD2 (7 bases). Germline V gene sequence: CDR1 SGHTA, CDR2 FQGTGA. The CDR3 extends over 14 amino acids. Trimming stripped 1 base from V and 5 bases from J, with 11 bases between.

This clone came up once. This CDR3 is CASSRSEGSQETQYF. CDR3 coding DNA: TGTGCCAGCTCACGGAGCGAGGGCTCCCAAGAGACCCAGTACTTC. The chain recombines TRBV18 with TRBJ2-5; maybe TRBD2 (5 bases). The CDR3 runs to 15 residues. The V end was cut by 4 bases, the J end by 1 base, with 13 bases between. Germline CDR1 KGHSH, CDR2 LQKENI.

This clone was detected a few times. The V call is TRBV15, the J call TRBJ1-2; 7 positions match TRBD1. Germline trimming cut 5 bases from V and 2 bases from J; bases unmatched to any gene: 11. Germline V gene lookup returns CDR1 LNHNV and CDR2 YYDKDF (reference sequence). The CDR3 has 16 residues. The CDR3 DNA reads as TGTGCCACCAGCGGGATACAGGGGAGGAAGAACTATGGCTACACCTTC. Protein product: CATSGIQGRKNYGYTF.